The clone carrying this TCR beta chain came up a few times. The target antigen is unknown. Germline-derived CDR1 and CDR2 are SQVTM and ANQGSEA. CDR3 length: 12 amino acids. V lost 4 bases and J 5 bases, leaving 10 bases between the germline ends. The entry originates in a study of identical twins. Overall study findings and caveats: Fewer insertions were carried by abundant cord blood beta clonotypes, but none was seen in memory repertoires.

TCRdb processed the 5' RACE reads anew with MiXCR; each CDR3 protein has one entry. The repertoire holds about 660,000 distinct CDR3 sequences, with around 8.3% as singletons. The data also belong to a second study, concerning yellow fever vaccine responses in identical twins.

The sequence came from a woman aged 18-30 years in good health. Sequencing was done on a sample of PBMCs. The rearrangement uses TRBV29-1 and TRBJ2-3; a possible D gene is TRBD2 (6 bases). The CDR3 protein is CSVGHGGDTQYF. CDR3 DNA: TGCAGCGTTGGGCACGGGGGAGATACGCAGTATTTT.